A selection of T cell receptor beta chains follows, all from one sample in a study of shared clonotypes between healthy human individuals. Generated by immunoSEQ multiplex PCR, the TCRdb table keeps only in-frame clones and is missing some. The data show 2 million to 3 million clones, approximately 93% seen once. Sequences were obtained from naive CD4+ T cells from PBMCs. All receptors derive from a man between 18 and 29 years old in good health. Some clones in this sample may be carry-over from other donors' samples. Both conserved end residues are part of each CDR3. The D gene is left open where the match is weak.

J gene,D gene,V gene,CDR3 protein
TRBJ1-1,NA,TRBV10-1,CASSPPGVKVAFF
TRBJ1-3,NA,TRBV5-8,CASSRPSGILSGNTIYF
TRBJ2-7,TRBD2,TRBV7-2,CASSLRMREPTYEQYF
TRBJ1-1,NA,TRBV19,CASTPEGGTEAFF
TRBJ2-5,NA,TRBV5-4,CASSLPGPETQYF
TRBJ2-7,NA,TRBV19,CASSPRGVDEQYF
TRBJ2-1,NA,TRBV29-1,CSVEPQQEQFF
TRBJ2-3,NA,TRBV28,CASKSTDTQYF
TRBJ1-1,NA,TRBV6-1,CASSEAGLNTEAFF
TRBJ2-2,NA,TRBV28,CATSGFEVYTGELFF
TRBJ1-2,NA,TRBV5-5,CASSLGGLGPNGYTF
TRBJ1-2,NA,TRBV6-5,CASSYSREGYGYTF
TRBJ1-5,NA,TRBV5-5,CASSSDPGAYNQPQHF
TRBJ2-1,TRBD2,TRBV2,CASSRLANEQFF
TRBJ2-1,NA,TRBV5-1,CASSLGRNEQFF
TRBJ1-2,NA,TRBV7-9,CASSLVGGGANYGYTF
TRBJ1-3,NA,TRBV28,CASSLSGSRGGNTIYF
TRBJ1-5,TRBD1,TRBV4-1,CASSQVDRDEQPQHF
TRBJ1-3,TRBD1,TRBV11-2,CASSQNRGPPGNTIYF
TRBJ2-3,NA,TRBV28,CASSVGQLTDTQYF
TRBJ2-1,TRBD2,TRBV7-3,CASSFGLAGVSEQFF
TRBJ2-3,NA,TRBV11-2,CASSLRADTQYF
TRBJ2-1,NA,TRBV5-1,CASSYTDFSSYNEQFF
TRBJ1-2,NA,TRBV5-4,CASSLASGFNYGYTF
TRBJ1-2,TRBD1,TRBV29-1,CSVGKDRRYGYTF
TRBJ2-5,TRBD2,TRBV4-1,CASSQEGSSGRTKTQYF
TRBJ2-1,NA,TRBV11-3,CASSLRDGRYNEQFF
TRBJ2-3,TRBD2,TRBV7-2,CASSPLGGRASDTQYF
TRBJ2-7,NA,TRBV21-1,CASNYRDRAYEQYF
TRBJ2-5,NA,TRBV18,CASSLESGGQETQYF
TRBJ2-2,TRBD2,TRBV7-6,CASSLSHRTSGNTGELFF
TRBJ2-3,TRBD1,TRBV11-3,CASSPQGADTQYF
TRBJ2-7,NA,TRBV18,CASSPLSSGEQYF
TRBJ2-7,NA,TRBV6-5,CASSSRNEQYF
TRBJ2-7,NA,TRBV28,CASSSPSDPRSSYEQYF
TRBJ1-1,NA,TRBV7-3,CASSSGALNTEAFF
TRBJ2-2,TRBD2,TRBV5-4,CASSGIAGGNTGELFF
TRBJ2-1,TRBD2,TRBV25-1,CASSESGTSPVGEQFF
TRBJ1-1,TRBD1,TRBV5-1,CASAIQGAPNTEAFF
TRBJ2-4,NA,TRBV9,CASSVVRRGRDSILAKNIQYF
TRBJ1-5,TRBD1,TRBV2,CASSEWSRGNQPQHF
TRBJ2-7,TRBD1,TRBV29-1,CSAAPRQGSYEQYF